Listed below are T cell receptor beta chains from one sample, sequenced in a study of shared clonotypes between healthy human individuals. Method: immunoSEQ multiplex PCR; TCRdb's copy keeps in-frame clones and lacks some. The sample yields 550,000 to 750,000 clones, just over 90% seen once. Sequenced material: naive CD8+ T cells sorted from blood. These receptors all come from a man younger than 45 in good health. Both conserved end residues are part of each CDR3. D genes are given only for firm matches. Where a row states a size, it is once, few, many or the class of an expanded clone; other rows omit it.

cdr3_nt cdr3_aa j_call clone_size v_call d_call
TGTGCCAGCAGCGTAGGCCACCGACAGGCGGGCAATGAGCAGTTCTTC CASSVGHRQAGNEQFF TRBJ2-1 NA TRBV9 NA
TGTGCCAGCAGTTTATTAAACGGATTAAAATACAATGAGCAGTTCTTC CASSLLNGLKYNEQFF TRBJ2-1 NA TRBV27 NA
TGTGCCTGGAGTTCTAGCGGGGGGCGGGGTAGCACAGATACGCAGTATTTT CAWSSSGGRGSTDTQYF TRBJ2-3 once TRBV30 TRBD2
TGTGCCAGCAGCCAAGTCGGGTGGGGAATGGAGGAATATGGCTACACCTTC CASSQVGWGMEEYGYTF TRBJ1-2 once TRBV14 NA
TGTGCTAGTGGTTTGCAGGGTCGGGAGGGTAATGAGCAGTTCTTC CASGLQGREGNEQFF TRBJ2-1 once TRBV12-5 TRBD2
TGTGCCAGCAGCCAAACTAGCGGGAGAACAGCTGGGGCCAACGTCCTGACTTTC CASSQTSGRTAGANVLTF TRBJ2-6 NA TRBV7-9 TRBD2
TGCGCCAGCAGCCAGCAACATGAGGGTGGCAATGAGCAGTTCTTC CASSQQHEGGNEQFF TRBJ2-1 once TRBV4-3 NA
TGTGCCAGCAGTTACTCGTTTGGGACAGGGCCTGGTTACTTC CASSYSFGTGPGYF TRBJ2-7 NA TRBV6-7 TRBD1
TGTGCCATTTCTAGCGGAGGAATCTACAATGAGCAGTTCTTC CAISSGGIYNEQFF TRBJ2-1 once TRBV6-1 TRBD2
TGTGCCAGCAGTGAGTCCCTAGCGGGAGTCACCGGGGAGCTGTTTTTT CASSESLAGVTGELFF TRBJ2-2 once TRBV2 TRBD2
TGCAGCGTTGTTTTAGGTGGTAATGAGCAGTTCTTC CSVVLGGNEQFF TRBJ2-1 NA TRBV29-1 NA
TGCAGCGTTGCCGGGGGAAGAACCTACAATGAGCAGTTCTTC CSVAGGRTYNEQFF TRBJ2-1 NA TRBV29-1 NA
TGTGCCAGCAGTTCCGCGACAGGGGGTATTAACACTGAAGCTTTCTTT CASSSATGGINTEAFF TRBJ1-1 NA TRBV28 TRBD1
TGTGCCAGCAGCTCAACGACAGGGGGCAGCTATGGCTACACCTTC CASSSTTGGSYGYTF TRBJ1-2 NA TRBV11-2 TRBD1
TGTGCCAGCAGCGTAGCGGCTAGCGGGTCCGAGAGGGAGACCCAGTACTTC CASSVAASGSERETQYF TRBJ2-5 NA TRBV9 TRBD2
TGCGCCAGCAGCCAAGAGCCGGGGGACGAGCAGTTCTTC CASSQEPGDEQFF TRBJ2-1 once TRBV4-1 NA
TGTGCCAGCTGGGACAAACTTAGCAATCAGCCCCAGCATTTT CASWDKLSNQPQHF TRBJ1-5 NA TRBV27 NA
TGTGCCAGCAGTACGGGACAGGGAACCACAGATACGCAGTATTTT CASSTGQGTTDTQYF TRBJ2-3 NA TRBV28 TRBD1
TGTGCCAGCAGCTTGGGAGCGGGAGGAACCCAGTACTTC CASSLGAGGTQYF TRBJ2-5 NA TRBV5-6 TRBD2
TGTGCCAGCAGCTTTCCGTTAGGGTCGGGAGTAAAGACAGATACGCAGTATTTT CASSFPLGSGVKTDTQYF TRBJ2-3 NA TRBV7-9 NA
TGTGCCTGGAGCGCCACAGTTGCTTCAGATACGCAGTATTTT CAWSATVASDTQYF TRBJ2-3 NA TRBV30 NA
TGTGCCAGCAGTTTATGGGGTGGAGAGTCTACGAATCAGCCCCAGCATTTT CASSLWGGESTNQPQHF TRBJ1-5 NA TRBV28 NA
TGTGCCAGCAGCTTCTCCCAAGAACGATACGAGCAGTACTTC CASSFSQERYEQYF TRBJ2-7 NA TRBV13 NA
TGCGCCAGCAGCCAAGATTTACAGACCTATGGCGCAGATACGCAGTATTTT CASSQDLQTYGADTQYF TRBJ2-3 NA TRBV4-3 NA
TGTGCCAGCAGCGGGCCGGGCGCGGGGGAGAGACACCCTGAGCAGTTCTTC CASSGPGAGERHPEQFF TRBJ2-1 NA TRBV7-9 TRBD2
TGTGCCAGCACCTTATCCTTCACCCCACTCAATGAAAAACTGTTTTTT CASTLSFTPLNEKLFF TRBJ1-4 NA TRBV5-5 NA
TGTGCCAGCAGCCGACTAGCGGGAGGGGCAGATACGCAGTATTTT CASSRLAGGADTQYF TRBJ2-3 NA TRBV27 TRBD2
TGTGCCAGCAGTGGTAACAGGGGAGGGGAACGTCCTGAAGCTTTCTTT CASSGNRGGERPEAFF TRBJ1-1 NA TRBV6-1 TRBD1
TGTGCCAGCAGCCCACAGGGGGCGAACTATGGCTACACCTTC CASSPQGANYGYTF TRBJ1-2 NA TRBV7-9 TRBD1
TGTGCCAGCAGTGAATCAGGAGGTGGCACTGAAGCTTTCTTT CASSESGGGTEAFF TRBJ1-1 NA TRBV6-1 NA
TGTGCCACCAGCAGAGATCGAAATAGCAATCAGCCCCAGCATTTT CATSRDRNSNQPQHF TRBJ1-5 NA TRBV15 NA
TGTGCCAGCAGCGTCACTAGCGACCCGCAGTTCTTC CASSVTSDPQFF TRBJ2-1 NA TRBV5-4 TRBD2
TGTGCCAGCAGTCGTGACAGGGCCCTCATCTACGAGCAGTACTTC CASSRDRALIYEQYF TRBJ2-7 NA TRBV7-2 TRBD1
TGTGCCAGCAGTAACCAAGGACTAGCGGGAGGCCTCTACAATGAGCAGTTCTTC CASSNQGLAGGLYNEQFF TRBJ2-1 NA TRBV25-1 TRBD2
TGTGCCAGCAGCTTAAGTTGGAGGCTAGCGGGAGCCTACGAGCAGTACTTC CASSLSWRLAGAYEQYF TRBJ2-7 NA TRBV11-2 TRBD2
TGCAGCCTGAATGGACAGGGGGAAGTTGCGGAGACCCAGTACTTC CSLNGQGEVAETQYF TRBJ2-5 NA TRBV29-1 TRBD1
TGTGCCAGCAGCCCACCGAGCGGCCAAGAGACCCAGTACTTC CASSPPSGQETQYF TRBJ2-5 NA TRBV7-6 NA
TGTGCCAGCAGTTTTACGGGACTTGGAAACACCATATATTTT CASSFTGLGNTIYF TRBJ1-3 NA TRBV28 NA
TGTGCCAGCAGCCAAGTTGGGATGCGCCCAAGCTCTGGGGCCAACGTCCTGACTTTC CASSQVGMRPSSGANVLTF TRBJ2-6 NA TRBV14 NA
TGTGCCAGCAGCTTAGGTAGCGGCAACTATGGCTACACCTTC CASSLGSGNYGYTF TRBJ1-2 NA TRBV7-2 NA
TGTGCCAGCAGTGTGACTAGAAAAAGCTACGAGCAGTACTTC CASSVTRKSYEQYF TRBJ2-7 NA TRBV27 NA
TGTGCCAGCAGCGTAGCCGGGACTAGCGGGAGATGGGGCACAGATACGCAGTATTTT CASSVAGTSGRWGTDTQYF TRBJ2-3 NA TRBV9 TRBD2
TGTGCCAGCAGCCCGCCTATGGGAGAGACCCAGTACTTC CASSPPMGETQYF TRBJ2-5 NA TRBV7-6 NA
TGTGCCAGCAGTTCGGTTACTAACTATGGCTACACCTTC CASSSVTNYGYTF TRBJ1-2 NA TRBV28 NA
TGCGCCAGCAGCCAAGTGACAGGGGCCACCTACGAGCAGTACTTC CASSQVTGATYEQYF TRBJ2-7 NA TRBV4-1 TRBD1
TGTGCCAGCGTAGGAACGGACCAAGAGACCCAGTACTTC CASVGTDQETQYF TRBJ2-5 NA TRBV27 NA
TGTGCCAGTAGTATGCGACATCCCCCCTACGAGCAGTACTTC CASSMRHPPYEQYF TRBJ2-7 NA TRBV19 NA
TGTGCCAGCAGCTCAGGGAATAGTGGGACAGGGGGAACCTACGAGCAGTACTTC CASSSGNSGTGGTYEQYF TRBJ2-7 NA TRBV7-9 TRBD1
TGTGCCAGCAGCGTGACAGCAACCCCGTCCTACGAGCAGTACTTC CASSVTATPSYEQYF TRBJ2-7 NA TRBV27 NA
TGTGCCTGGGACCCCGGGATAAACTCCTACGAGCAGTACTTC CAWDPGINSYEQYF TRBJ2-7 NA TRBV30 NA
TGTGCCAGCAGTCCCTTCCGGGATAGTTCCTACGAGCAGTACTTC CASSPFRDSSYEQYF TRBJ2-7 NA TRBV6-6 NA
TGTGCCAGCAGTGGGACTAGCGGGGCGGGCACAGATACGCAGTATTTT CASSGTSGAGTDTQYF TRBJ2-3 NA TRBV2 TRBD2
TGTGCCAGCAGCTTATTTCCTAGTGTCGGCACGAATGAGCAGTTCTTC CASSLFPSVGTNEQFF TRBJ2-1 NA TRBV7-6 NA
TGTGCCAGCAGCCTACCCCGGAGTAAATCCTACAATGAGCAGTTCTTC CASSLPRSKSYNEQFF TRBJ2-1 NA TRBV27 NA
TGTGCCAGCAGCTTGGGTCATGTTAGCGGGGAGGGGAATGAGCAGTTCTTC CASSLGHVSGEGNEQFF TRBJ2-1 NA TRBV5-5 TRBD2